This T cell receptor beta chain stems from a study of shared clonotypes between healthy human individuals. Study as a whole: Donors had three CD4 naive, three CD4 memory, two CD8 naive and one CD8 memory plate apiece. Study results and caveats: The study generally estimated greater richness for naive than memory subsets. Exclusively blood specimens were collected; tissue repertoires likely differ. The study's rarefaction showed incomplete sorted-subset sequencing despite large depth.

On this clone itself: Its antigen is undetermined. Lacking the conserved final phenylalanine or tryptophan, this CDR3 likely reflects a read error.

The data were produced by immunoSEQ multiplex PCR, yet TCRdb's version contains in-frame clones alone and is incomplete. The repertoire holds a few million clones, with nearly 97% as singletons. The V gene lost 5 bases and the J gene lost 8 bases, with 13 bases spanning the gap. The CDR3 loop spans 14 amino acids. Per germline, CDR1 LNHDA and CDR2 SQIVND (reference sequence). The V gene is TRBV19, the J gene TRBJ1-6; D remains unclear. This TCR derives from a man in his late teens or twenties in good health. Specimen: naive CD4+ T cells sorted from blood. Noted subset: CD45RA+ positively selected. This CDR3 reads CASSPLFGDSPLHL. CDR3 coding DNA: TGTGCCAGTAGTCCCCTTTTTGGGGATTCACCCCTCCACCTT.